These T cell receptor beta chains were read from a single sample in a study of beta chain features in type 1 diabetes. Assay used: immunoSEQ multiplex PCR; TCRdb lists only in-frame clones, some missing. The sample carries hundreds of thousands of clones, roughly 30% recorded once. Sequences were obtained from naive CD4+ T cells from blood. These receptors came from a man in his late teens or twenties in good health. Each CDR3 is given with its conserved first and last residue.

v_call: TRBV5-4; j_call: TRBJ2-5; cdr3_aa: CASSVGQTGGEETQYF
v_call: TRBV30; j_call: TRBJ2-7; cdr3_aa: CAWSRGGEQYF
v_call: TRBV9; j_call: TRBJ1-2; cdr3_aa: CASSVMDEPSSNYGYTF
v_call: TRBV9; j_call: TRBJ2-7; cdr3_aa: CASSRLAGASYEQYF
v_call: TRBV20-1; j_call: TRBJ1-2; cdr3_aa: CSSPQWYGYTF
v_call: TRBV11-2; j_call: TRBJ2-5; cdr3_aa: CASSAGQQETQYF
v_call: TRBV5-6; j_call: TRBJ2-1; cdr3_aa: CASSSGTTFYNEQFF
v_call: TRBV4-2; j_call: TRBJ2-1; cdr3_aa: CASSQDLAAGSYNEQFF
v_call: TRBV5-6; j_call: TRBJ1-2; cdr3_aa: CASSLVYPGSGYTF
v_call: TRBV7-2; j_call: TRBJ1-5; cdr3_aa: CASSPARTGVGQPQHF
v_call: TRBV4-1; j_call: TRBJ2-4; cdr3_aa: CASSQGRGLDLLHF
v_call: TRBV4-3; j_call: TRBJ2-1; cdr3_aa: CASSQVAGMRNEQFF
v_call: TRBV28; j_call: TRBJ2-7; cdr3_aa: CASSLFSGPSYEQYF
v_call: TRBV25-1; j_call: TRBJ2-2; cdr3_aa: CASSESVAGVTGELFF
v_call: TRBV30; j_call: TRBJ2-3; cdr3_aa: CAWSGITGFPDTQYF
v_call: TRBV29-1; j_call: TRBJ2-1; cdr3_aa: CSVVRQLTYNEQFF
v_call: TRBV27; j_call: TRBJ1-2; cdr3_aa: CASSFIAGDYGYTF
v_call: TRBV30; j_call: TRBJ2-5; cdr3_aa: CAWSVRETQYF
v_call: TRBV2; j_call: TRBJ1-1; cdr3_aa: CASIGQMNTEAFF
v_call: TRBV4-2; j_call: TRBJ2-1; cdr3_aa: CASSLAKGRQGGQFF
v_call: TRBV29-1; j_call: TRBJ2-3; cdr3_aa: CSVGRGTDTQYF
v_call: TRBV30; j_call: TRBJ1-2; cdr3_aa: CAWSGGQGLGYTF
v_call: TRBV7-2; j_call: TRBJ2-5; cdr3_aa: CASSLISETQYF